Following are 16 T cell receptor beta chains from one sample sequenced in a study of identical twins. TCRdb re-called the 5' RACE reads through MiXCR, storing one row per CDR3 protein. The table shows some 500,000 distinct CDR3 sequences, with around 9.6% occurring only once. The sample also formed part of further work on yellow fever vaccine responses in identical twins.

The specimen sequenced was PBMCs. These receptors were collected from a woman between 18 and 29 years old in good health.

The chain is built from TRBV11-2 and TRBJ2-1; 8 bases line up with TRBD2. Germline V CDR1 and CDR2: SGHAT, FQNNGV. V gave up 5 bases and J gave up 7 bases; unmatched junction bases: 13. CDR3 size: 16 residues. CDR3 in DNA: TGTGCCAGCAGCCTACTTGGCGCGGGGGGCTTTAATGAGCAGTTCTTC. Its protein product is CASSLLGAGGFNEQFF.

This clonotype was observed a few times. J is TRBJ2-2 and V is TRBV5-6; TRBD2 is a possible D gene (6 bases). CDR3 size: 16 residues. The V gene lost 4 bases and the J gene lost 0 bases, with 13 bases spanning the gap. CDR1 SGHDT and CDR2 YYEEEE come from the germline V gene. The CDR3 bases are TGTGCCAGCAGCCTTCTATCGGGGGCGAACACCGGGGAGCTGTTTTTT. Residues: CASSLLSGANTGELFF.

This clonotype was seen more than once but under ten times. This chain connects TRBV20-1 to TRBJ2-3, with 14 bases matching TRBD2. The CDR3 spans 16 residues. Germline loops: CDR1 DFQATT, CDR2 SNEGSKA (reference sequence). V gave up 4 bases and J gave up 4 bases; unmatched junction bases: 7. Here the CDR3 DNA reads TGCAGTGCTACCAGACTAGCGGGAGGGATGGCAGATACGCAGTATTTT. Amino acids: CSATRLAGGMADTQYF.

V gene TRBV7-8 combines with J gene TRBJ2-7, with D hard to call. CDR1 and CDR2 (germline): SGHVS, FQNEAQ. The CDR3 contains 14 residues. The germline V and J ends were trimmed by 5 bases and 5 bases, with 16 bases remaining between them. The CDR3 loop is CASSLELRYNEQYF. CDR3 bases: TGTGCCAGCAGCCTAGAATTGAGGTACAACGAGCAGTACTTC.

This clonotype was counted many times. The rearrangement links TRBV3-1 to TRBJ2-3; TRBD1 matches at 10 bases. J gave up 4 bases and V 6 bases, and 7 bases lay outside the gene matches. Germline CDR1 is LGHDT and CDR2 is YNNKEL (reference sequence). This CDR3 comprises 15 residues. The CDR3 DNA is TGTGCCAGCAGGAACCGGGACAGGGGTTCAGATACGCAGTATTTT. Translating gives CASRNRDRGSDTQYF.

This clonotype appeared a few times. This rearrangement joins TRBV12-3 or TRBV12-4 to TRBJ2-1; 9 bases match TRBD1. Unmatched junction bases numbered 10, after V lost 4 bases and J lost 9 bases. The CDR3 is 15 amino acids. The CDR3 sequence is CASSSSGQGKVEQFF. The DNA for the CDR3 is TGTGCCAGCAGTTCCTCGGGACAGGGAAAGGTTGAGCAGTTCTTC.

This clonotype has at least ten counts. The V and J genes are TRBV10-3 and TRBJ2-6; the match to TRBD1 covers 7 bases. The V and J ends lost 2 bases and 0 bases, in that order; junction bases with no gene match: 7. The length of the CDR3 is 18 residues. Germline assignment: CDR1 ENHRY and CDR2 SYGVKD. The CDR3 DNA follows: TGTGCCATCAGTGAGAGACGGACAGGTCCCTCTGGGGCCAACGTCCTGACTTTC. This gives the protein CAISERRTGPSGANVLTF.

In this sample, this clonotype turned up a few times. This chain's CDR3 is CATRVGGLAITDTQYF. The CDR3 DNA sequence: TGTGCCACCCGCGTCGGGGGACTAGCGATCACAGATACGCAGTATTTT. The chain joins TRBV15 to TRBJ2-3; 10 bases align to TRBD2. With V trimmed by 8 bases and J by 2 bases, 10 bases remained unmatched. CDR1 is LNHNV, CDR2 YYDKDF, per germline (reference sequence). The CDR3 consists of 16 residues.

There are many counts of this clonotype. V usage is TRBV7-2 and J usage is TRBJ2-1; unclear D gene. V was clipped by 5 bases and J by 4 bases, with 18 bases between them. Germline V gene sequence: CDR1 SGHTA, CDR2 FQGNSA. CDR3 length: 16 residues. CDR3 sequence: CASSPSRAETYNEQFF. The CDR3 DNA follows: TGTGCCAGCAGCCCTAGTCGGGCAGAAACTTACAATGAGCAGTTCTTC.

This clonotype was counted many times. The J gene is TRBJ2-3, the V gene TRBV12-3 or TRBV12-4, with D hard to call. V lost 2 bases to trimming and J lost 4 bases, with 10 bases between them. The CDR3 extends over 14 amino acids. CDR3 protein: CASSLSLQPDTQYF. As DNA, the CDR3 is TGTGCCAGCAGTTTATCTCTCCAGCCAGATACGCAGTATTTT.

Many counts were recorded for this clonotype. The chain joins TRBV12-3 or TRBV12-4 to TRBJ2-7, with D tentatively TRBD1 (5 bases). V dropped 3 bases and J dropped 1 base, with 10 bases sitting between them. This CDR3 region has 14 residues. The CDR3 bases are TGTGCCAGCAGTTTCTCAGGGCTTTCCTACGAGCAGTACTTC. It translates to CASSFSGLSYEQYF.

The chain employs TRBV5-8 and TRBJ2-2; 10 bases are a match to TRBD2. Trimming removed 0 bases from V and 5 bases from J; junction bases left unmatched: 7. Germline values: CDR1 SGHTS, CDR2 YDEGEE. This CDR3 has 17 residues. Here the CDR3 reads CASSLASLAGDTGELFF. In DNA, the CDR3 is TGTGCCAGCAGCTTGGCCTCGCTAGCGGGAGATACCGGGGAGCTGTTTTTT. The whole variable domain, remainder taken from reference TRBV5-8 and TRBJ2-2, is EAGVTQSPTHLIKTRGQQATLRCSPISGHTSVYWYQQALGLGLQFLLWYDEGEERNRGNFPPRFSGRQFPNYSSELNVNALELEDSALYLCASSLASLAGDTGELFFGEGSRLTVL.

This clonotype has only a few counts. The rearrangement links TRBV3-1 to TRBJ2-5, with D maybe TRBD1 (5 bases). Looked up from germline, CDR1 is LGHDT and CDR2 is YNNKEL (reference sequence). The CDR3 is 12 amino acids. The V gene lost 0 bases and the J gene lost 13 bases, with 12 bases spanning the gap. The CDR3 sequence is CASSQENRPRYF. In nucleotides, the CDR3 is TGTGCCAGCAGCCAAGAGAACAGGCCCAGGTACTTC.

This clonotype was observed at least ten times. The chain links TRBV29-1 to TRBJ1-4; 11 positions agree with TRBD1. The V gene's germline CDR1 is SQVTM and CDR2 ANQGSEA. CDR3 length equals 14 residues. Trimming cost V 6 bases and J 7 bases; bases outside gene matches: 7. CDR3 nucleotide sequence: TGCAGCGTAGCTCCCGGGACAGGGGGTGAAAAACTGTTTTTT. It specifies CSVAPGTGGEKLFF.

In its sample, this clonotype was seen a few times. This sequence joins TRBV29-1 and TRBJ2-7, with D possibly TRBD2 on 6 matching bases. Germline loops: CDR1 SQVTM, CDR2 ANQGSEA. Between the trimmed V and J ends, which lost 4 bases and 2 bases, there was a span of 15 bases. CDR3 size: 14 residues. In DNA form, the CDR3 reads TGCAGCGTTGGGCGGGACGCTAGCCCCTACGAGCAGTACTTC. It codes for CSVGRDASPYEQYF.

CDR3 bases: TGTGCCAGCAGCCAACAGGTCGGGGGCAGTCGGACCGGGGAGCTGTTTTTT. This translates into CASSQQVGGSRTGELFF. The V and J genes are TRBV14 and TRBJ2-2; D tentatively fits TRBD1 or TRBD2 (6 bases each). CDR3 length: 17 amino acids. Germline assignment: CDR1 SGHDN and CDR2 FVKESK. Trimming shortened V by 2 bases and J by 5 bases, and 18 bases separated the two germline ends.